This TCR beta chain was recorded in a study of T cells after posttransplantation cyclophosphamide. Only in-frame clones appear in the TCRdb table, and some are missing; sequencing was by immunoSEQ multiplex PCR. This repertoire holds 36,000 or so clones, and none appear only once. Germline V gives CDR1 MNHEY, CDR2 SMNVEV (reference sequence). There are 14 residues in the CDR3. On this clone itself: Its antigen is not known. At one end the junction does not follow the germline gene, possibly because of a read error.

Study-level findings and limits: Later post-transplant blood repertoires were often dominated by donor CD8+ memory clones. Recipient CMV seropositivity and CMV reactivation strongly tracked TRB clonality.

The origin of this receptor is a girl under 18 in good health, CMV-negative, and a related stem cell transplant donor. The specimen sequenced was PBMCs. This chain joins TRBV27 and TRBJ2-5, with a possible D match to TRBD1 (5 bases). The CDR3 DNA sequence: TGTGCCAGCAGTAGGTGGGGCGGACAAGAGAACCAGTACTTC. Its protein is CASSRWGGQENQYF.